The 9 T cell receptor beta chains below come from one sample, sequenced in a study of blood T cells in healthy people across ages. Primers used in a second PCR of about 6 to 12 cycles were a sample-barcoded 5' primer and a J-beta primer mix. TCRdb passed the 5' RACE reads through MiXCR, listing each CDR3 protein once. The repertoire holds hundreds of thousands of distinct CDR3 sequences, roughly 50% seen once, with roughly 22% in the top ten. The sequenced material came from blood. The receptors stem from a man aged 30 to 45 in good health.

The rearrangement joins TRBV7-9 to TRBJ2-5, with 7 bases aligning to TRBD1. The CDR3 loop spans 14 amino acids. With 5 bases clipped from V and 1 base from J, the junction kept 4 bases outside the gene matches. Germline V lookup: CDR1 SEHNR, CDR2 FQNEAQ (reference sequence). The CDR3 here is CASSVTGAQETQYF. The CDR3 DNA reads as TGTGCCAGCAGCGTTACAGGGGCCCAAGAGACCCAGTACTTC.

This sequence joins TRBV20-1 and TRBJ2-4, with D tentatively TRBD2 (6 bases). Germline V lookup: CDR1 DFQATT, CDR2 SNEGSKA (reference sequence). V was clipped by 0 bases and J by 0 bases, with 12 bases between them. This CDR3 spans 16 amino acids. CDR3 protein: CSARDLRERAKNIQYF. CDR3 nucleotides: TGCAGTGCTAGAGATCTGCGGGAACGAGCCAAAAACATTCAGTACTTC.

The chain employs TRBV2 and TRBJ1-2, with no clear D. Trimming removed 3 bases at V and 4 bases at J, with 9 bases between. CDR1 is SNHLY and CDR2 is FYNNEI in the germline V gene. This CDR3 has 13 residues. The CDR3 loop is CASSDSRVYGYTF. In nucleotides, the CDR3 is TGTGCCAGCAGTGATAGTCGCGTCTATGGCTACACCTTC. The variable domain in full, completed from reference TRBV2 and TRBJ1-2, reads EPEVTQTPSHQVTQMGQEVILRCVPISNHLYFYWYRQILGQKVEFLVSFYNNEISEKSEIFDDQFSVERPDGSNFTLKIRSTKLEDSAMYFCASSDSRVYGYTFGSGTRLTVV.

This clonotype was recorded a few times. The rearrangement joins TRBV20-1 to TRBJ2-7; D not resolved. This CDR3 contains 11 residues. Between the trimmed V and J ends, which lost 5 bases and 6 bases, there was a span of 11 bases. Germline CDR1 reads DFQATT; CDR2 reads SNEGSKA (reference sequence). The CDR3 is CSAALLGEQYF. The CDR3 DNA reads TGCAGTGCTGCCCTGCTTGGCGAGCAGTACTTC.

The chain recombines TRBV2 with TRBJ2-4, with D unresolved. The J call may not be correct, given that the DNA end is closer to TRBJ2-7. This CDR3 has 15 residues. The germline V gene encodes CDR1 SNHLY and CDR2 FYNNEI. CDR3 coding DNA: TGTGCCAGCATTCGATGGGTAAATGCCCCTCACGAGCAGTACTTC. Its translation is CASIRWVNAPHEQYF.

This clonotype turned up a few times. The rearrangement uses TRBV3-1 and TRBJ1-5; tentatively, D is TRBD1 (5 bases). CDR1 and CDR2 (germline): LGHDT, YNNKEL (reference sequence). The CDR3 is 14 amino acids. The germline V and J ends were trimmed by 5 bases and 5 bases, with 13 bases remaining between them. The CDR3 sequence is CASSDGHRDQPQHF. CDR3 nucleotide sequence: TGTGCCAGCAGCGATGGACATCGGGATCAGCCCCAGCATTTT. Full variable domain (remainder filled in from reference TRBV3-1 and TRBJ1-5): DTAVSQTPKYLVTQMGNDKSIKCEQNLGHDTMYWYKQDSKKFLKIMFSYNNKELIINETVPNRFSPKSPDKAHLNLHINSLELGDSAVYFCASSDGHRDQPQHFGDGTRLSIL.

The chain couples TRBV11-2 to TRBJ1-2; D is uncertain. The CDR3 spans 14 residues. Deletions cut 2 bases from V and 4 bases from J, with 11 bases between. From germline, CDR1 is SGHAT and CDR2 FQNNGV. In nucleotides, the CDR3 is TGTGCCAGCAGCTTAAATCCGGGGAGCTATGGCTACACCTTC. Amino acids: CASSLNPGSYGYTF.

This sequence joins TRBV6-2 or TRBV6-3 and TRBJ2-5; D not resolved. The length of the CDR3 is 12 residues. V was trimmed by 6 bases and J by 5 bases, leaving 10 bases between them. The germline CDR1 and CDR2 sequences are MNHEY and SVGEGT. CDR3 residues: CASSPTWETQYF. CDR3 nucleotides: TGTGCCAGCAGCCCCACTTGGGAGACCCAGTACTTC.

The chain couples TRBV5-1 to TRBJ2-7; D is uncertain. Germline loops: CDR1 SGHRS, CDR2 YFSETQ. The CDR3 is 14 residues long. V lost 4 bases and J 0 bases, leaving 11 bases between the germline ends. The chain's CDR3 is CASSLQQSSYEQYF. The CDR3 DNA reads as TGCGCCAGCAGCCTACAGCAGAGCTCCTACGAGCAGTACTTC.